These 5 T cell receptor beta chains share one sample of origin, sequenced in a study of blood T cell repertoires in COVID-19. The method was immunoSEQ multiplex PCR; TCRdb's version includes in-frame clones alone and lacks a portion of them. The top ten clones hold 1.5% to 2% of a sample with 98,000 or so clones, 71% of them seen once. The sample consisted of peripheral blood. All receptors derive from a woman in her forties with acute or convalescent COVID-19.

In DNA form, the CDR3 reads TGTGCCAGCAGCGCACAACGACAGGGAGGCTGGAACACTGAAGCTTTCTTT. Translated, it gives CASSAQRQGGWNTEAFF. V and J are TRBV11-2 and TRBJ1-1, with 7 bases fitting TRBD1. Germline V gives CDR1 SGHAT, CDR2 FQNNGV. Trimming took 5 bases from V and 1 from J; bases not matched to a gene: 13. This CDR3 contains 17 residues.

V and J are TRBV4-1 and TRBJ1-3; 7 bases map to TRBD1. CDR3 size: 16 residues. Germline V gene sequence: CDR1 MGHRA, CDR2 YSYEKL. Trimming cost V 0 bases and J 2 bases; bases outside gene matches: 4. The chain's CDR3 is CASSQDSTGTGNTIYF. The CDR3 DNA follows: TGCGCCAGCAGCCAAGATTCGACAGGGACTGGAAACACCATATATTTT.

This sequence joins TRBV7-3 and TRBJ2-1; 8 nucleotides line up with TRBD2. The CDR3 extends over 15 amino acids. Germline V gene lookup returns CDR1 SGHTA and CDR2 FQGTGA. V shed 3 bases, J shed 3 bases, and the junction held 4 bases outside the gene matches. The CDR3 region has the DNA TGTGCCAGCAGCTTTAGCGGGGCCGACTACAATGAGCAGTTCTTC. This encodes CASSFSGADYNEQFF.

This clone was recorded a few times. This chain uses TRBV2 with TRBJ2-3; 12 nucleotides match TRBD2. CDR1 and CDR2 (germline): SNHLY, FYNNEI. CDR3 size: 17 residues. J gave up 2 bases and V 5 bases, and 8 bases lay outside the gene matches. The CDR3 DNA reads as TGTGCCAGCAGTACCCGACTAGCGGGGGACTTCACAGATACGCAGTATTTT. This gives the protein CASSTRLAGDFTDTQYF.

The chain joins TRBV7-9 to TRBJ2-1, with D perhaps TRBD2 (6 bases). Between the trimmed V and J ends, which lost 1 base and 6 bases, there was a span of 16 bases. Per germline, CDR1 SEHNR and CDR2 FQNEAQ (reference sequence). This CDR3 region has 16 residues. Here the CDR3 reads CASSLVLGMGGNEQFF. CDR3 sequence (DNA): TGTGCCAGCAGCTTAGTTCTGGGGATGGGGGGCAATGAGCAGTTCTTC.